The 17 T cell receptor beta chains below all came from one sample that was sequenced in a study of blood T cells in healthy people across ages. Then a second PCR, running about 6 to 12 cycles, was carried out with a sample-barcoded 5' primer and a J-beta primer mix. TCRdb independently ran MiXCR on the 5' RACE reads; one entry per CDR3 protein. The sample lists more than 650,000 distinct CDR3 sequences, roughly 24% occurring once. These sequences were also reported in another study, on T cells of mothers and their children.

Sequencing was performed on blood. The receptors here all came from a boy aged 10-17 years in good health.

The chain uses TRBV30 and TRBJ2-2, with D hard to call. This CDR3 has 12 amino acids. The germline V gene encodes CDR1 GTSNPN and CDR2 SVGIG (reference sequence). The V gene lost 1 base and the J gene lost 6 bases, with 6 bases spanning the gap. CDR3 loop: CAWSGQAGELFF. CDR3 DNA: TGTGCCTGGAGTGGTCAGGCCGGGGAGCTGTTTTTT.

This clonotype appeared a few times. The chain has TRBV9 and TRBJ2-5, with 7 bases lining up with TRBD2. The germline V gene has CDR1 SGDLS and CDR2 YYNGEE. This CDR3 has 13 amino acids. Unmatched junction bases numbered 3, after V lost 2 bases and J lost 5 bases. The CDR3 bases are TGTGCCAGCAGCGTTGGACTAGTGGAGACCCAGTACTTC. This translates into CASSVGLVETQYF.

This clonotype was seen only a few times. The chain recombines TRBV4-2 with TRBJ2-4; D is perhaps TRBD2 (6 bases). V lost 0 bases and J lost 2, with 11 bases in between. Germline V gene data show CDR1 as LGHNA and CDR2 as YNFKEQ. This CDR3 spans 16 amino acids. CDR3 residues: CASSQDGGRTKNIQYF. CDR3 DNA: TGTGCCAGCAGCCAAGACGGGGGTAGGACCAAAAACATTCAGTACTTC.

This clonotype was counted once. One junction end disagrees with the germline gene, perhaps due to a read error. The chain employs TRBV10-3 and TRBJ2-3; 8 nucleotides align to TRBD1. This CDR3 is 16 amino acids long. CDR1 and CDR2 (germline): ENHRY, SYGVKD. The CDR3 nucleotides are TGTGCCATCAGTGAGTCCCGACAGGGGTACACACATACGCAGTATTTT. This translates into CAISESRQGYTHTQYF.

The chain joins TRBV4-1 to TRBJ1-2; D gene ambiguous. Per the germline V gene, CDR1 is MGHRA and CDR2 is YSYEKL. Trimming stripped 2 bases from V and 8 bases from J, with 18 bases between. This CDR3 is 15 amino acids long. CDR3 sequence: CASSQSPAGKGGYTF. In nucleotides, the CDR3 is TGCGCCAGCAGCCAAAGCCCCGCAGGCAAAGGCGGCTACACCTTC.

The chain couples TRBV4-1 to TRBJ2-5; 7 bases match TRBD1. The CDR3 is made up of 15 amino acids. Germline-derived CDR1 and CDR2 are MGHRA and YSYEKL. V lost 0 bases and J lost 5; bases outside the gene matches: 6. CDR3 coding DNA: TGCGCCAGCAGCCAAGAAACACAGGGGTGGGAGACCCAGTACTTC. It encodes CASSQETQGWETQYF.

This chain connects TRBV7-9 to TRBJ2-7, with TRBD2 identical over 8 bases. The CDR3 is 14 residues long. Germline CDR1 SEHNR, CDR2 FQNEAQ (reference sequence). The ends lost 4 bases at V and 3 bases at J; junction bases unmatched: 5. DNA of the CDR3: TGTGCCAGCAGCTCGCGGGGGGCAGGCTACGAGCAGTACTTC. This codes for CASSSRGAGYEQYF.

This clonotype was seen a few times. The J gene is TRBJ1-1, the V gene TRBV9, with a tentative D call TRBD1 (5 bases). CDR3 length: 12 residues. V lost 5 bases, J lost 4 bases, and 9 bases lay in between. Germline loops: CDR1 SGDLS, CDR2 YYNGEE. DNA of the CDR3: TGTGCCAGCAGAGGGACTGCCACTGAAGCTTTCTTT. Translated, it gives CASRGTATEAFF.

This clonotype was detected only a few times. The V gene is TRBV7-9, the J gene TRBJ2-6; maybe TRBD1 (5 bases). With 8 bases removed from V and 0 bases from J, the gap between germline ends came to 17 bases. The CDR3 has 17 amino acids. The V gene's germline CDR1 is SEHNR and CDR2 FQNEAQ (reference sequence). The CDR3 region is CASGPTELFSGANVLTF. The CDR3 coding sequence is TGTGCCAGCGGGCCGACAGAGCTCTTCTCTGGGGCCAACGTCCTGACTTTC.

The rearrangement links TRBV13 to TRBJ1-1; D possibly corresponds to TRBD1 (6 bases). The CDR3 is 14 amino acids. Trimming took 5 bases from V and 3 from J, leaving 13 bases between them. The germline CDR1 and CDR2 sequences are PRHDT and FYEKMQ (reference sequence). CDR3 in DNA: TGTGCCAGCAGCCGCGGGCAGGGGCACACTGAAGCTTTCTTT. It specifies CASSRGQGHTEAFF.

The chain recombines TRBV5-1 with TRBJ2-3; D is possibly TRBD1 or TRBD2 (5 bases each). CDR1 is SGHRS, CDR2 YFSETQ, per germline. V was cut by 0 bases and J by 2 bases, with 31 bases left in between. The CDR3 runs to 22 residues. CDR3 protein: CASSLASLSRYQRGTTTDTQYF. In DNA, the CDR3 is TGCGCCAGCAGCTTGGCCTCTTTATCTCGGTACCAAAGAGGGACCACCACAGATACGCAGTATTTT.

In this sample, this clonotype turned up a few times. The chain recombines TRBV7-6 with TRBJ2-5, with 13 bases matching TRBD2. Germline assignment: CDR1 SGHVS and CDR2 FNYEAQ. The ends lost 1 base at V and 5 bases at J; junction bases unmatched: 10. This CDR3 has 18 amino acids. For the CDR3, the DNA is TGTGCCAGCAGCTTAGTAGGGACTAGCGGGGCCTCGAAGGAGACCCAGTACTTC. Translated: CASSLVGTSGASKETQYF. Together with reference TRBV7-6 and TRBJ2-5, the CDR3 gives the full variable domain: GAGVSQSPRYKVTKRGQDVALRCDPISGHVSLYWYRQALGQGPEFLTYFNYEAQQDKSGLPNDRFSAERPEGSISTLTIQRTEQRDSAMYRCASSLVGTSGASKETQYFGPGTRLLVL.

V usage is TRBV4-1 and J usage is TRBJ1-4; weak D call: TRBD1 (6 bases). Germline V gene lookup returns CDR1 MGHRA and CDR2 YSYEKL. V was trimmed by 0 bases and J by 9 bases, leaving 11 bases between them. This CDR3 spans 14 amino acids. CDR3 DNA: TGCGCCAGCAGCCAAGATCGACAGGCTCAAAAACTGTTTTTT. It specifies CASSQDRQAQKLFF.

V and J are TRBV5-1 and TRBJ2-3, with 9 bases matching TRBD2. V lost 4 bases to trimming and J lost 4 bases; unmatched junction nucleotides: 10. The germline gives CDR1 SGHRS, CDR2 YFSETQ. The CDR3 extends over 16 amino acids. In nucleotides, the CDR3 is TGCGCCAGCAGCACCGACGCGGGAGGGTGGGCAGATACGCAGTATTTT. Residues: CASSTDAGGWADTQYF.

A few counts support this clonotype. The rearrangement joins TRBV9 to TRBJ2-5; D is perhaps TRBD2 (5 bases). CDR1 SGDLS and CDR2 YYNGEE come from the germline V gene. The CDR3 length is 14 residues. V lost 5 bases and J lost 4, with 15 bases in between. CDR3 in amino acids: CASSLTSYPETQYF. DNA for the CDR3: TGTGCCAGCAGTCTAACTAGTTACCCAGAGACCCAGTACTTC.

This clonotype showed up just a few times. The chain couples TRBV7-6 to TRBJ2-7; D might be TRBD1 or TRBD2, each matching 6 bases. The closer fit of TRBJ2-5 to the DNA end suggests the J call may be wrong. Germline V gene data show CDR1 as SGHVS and CDR2 as FNYEAQ. This CDR3 is 13 amino acids long. The DNA for the CDR3 is TGTGCCAGCAGCATCGGGGGCCGGGAGACCCAGTACTTC. Protein: CASSIGGRETQYF.

In its sample, this clonotype was seen a few times. The chain combines TRBV4-1 with TRBJ2-7; D remains unclear. The germline V gene encodes CDR1 MGHRA and CDR2 YSYEKL. The CDR3 extends over 13 amino acids. V dropped 8 bases and J dropped 2 bases, with 13 bases sitting between them. CDR3 nucleotides: TGCGCCAGCGCCCAGAGCGCCGCCTACGAGCAGTACTTC. This translates into CASAQSAAYEQYF.